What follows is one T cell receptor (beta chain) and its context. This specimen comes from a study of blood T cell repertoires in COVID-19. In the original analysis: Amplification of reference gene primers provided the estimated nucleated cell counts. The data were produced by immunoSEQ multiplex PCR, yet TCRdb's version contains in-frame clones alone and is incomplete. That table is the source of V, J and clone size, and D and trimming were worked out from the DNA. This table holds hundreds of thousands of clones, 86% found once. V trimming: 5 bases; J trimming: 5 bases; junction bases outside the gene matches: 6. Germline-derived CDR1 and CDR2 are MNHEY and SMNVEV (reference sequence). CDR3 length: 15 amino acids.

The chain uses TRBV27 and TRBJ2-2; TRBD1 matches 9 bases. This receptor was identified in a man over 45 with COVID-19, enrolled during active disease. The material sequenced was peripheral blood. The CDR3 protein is CASSKQGAQTGELFF. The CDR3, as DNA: TGTGCCAGCAGTAAACAGGGGGCGCAAACCGGGGAGCTGTTTTTT.